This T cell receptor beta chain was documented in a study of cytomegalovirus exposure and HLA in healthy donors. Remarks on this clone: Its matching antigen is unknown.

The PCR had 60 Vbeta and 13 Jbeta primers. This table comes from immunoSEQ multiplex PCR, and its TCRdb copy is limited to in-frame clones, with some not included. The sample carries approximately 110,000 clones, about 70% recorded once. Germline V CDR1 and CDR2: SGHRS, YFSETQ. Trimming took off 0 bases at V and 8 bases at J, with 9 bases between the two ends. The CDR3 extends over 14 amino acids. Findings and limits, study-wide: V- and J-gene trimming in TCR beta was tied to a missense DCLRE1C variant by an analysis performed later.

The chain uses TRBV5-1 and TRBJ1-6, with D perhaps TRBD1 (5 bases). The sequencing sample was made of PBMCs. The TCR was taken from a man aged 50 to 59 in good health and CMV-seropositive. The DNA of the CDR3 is TGCGCCAGCAGCTTGGAAGGCAGGGATTCACCCCTCCACTTT. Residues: CASSLEGRDSPLHF. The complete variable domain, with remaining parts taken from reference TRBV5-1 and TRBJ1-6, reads KAGVTQTPRYLIKTRGQQVTLSCSPISGHRSVSWYQQTPGQGLQFLFEYFSETQRNKGNFPGRFSGRQFSNSRSEMNVSTLELGDSALYLCASSLEGRDSPLHFGNGTRLTVT.